These 2 T cell receptor beta chains share one sample of origin, sequenced in a study of blood T cell repertoires in COVID-19 (TCRdb year 2020). The library was prepared using the immunoSEQ multiplex PCR assay. As stored in TCRdb, this immuneACCESS dataset retains in-frame rearrangements with V and J assigned. A fraction of the clones does not appear; measured against another copy, unresolved V genes explain less than half of the discrepancy, and the remainder lacks a known reason. Counted in this sample were about 100,000 clones; 70% to 90% of them appeared once. Roughly 5% of the sample rests with the top ten. The source material was peripheral blood. The receptors come from a human donor in a cohort sampled during active COVID-19.

The chain recombines TRBV5-1 with TRBJ1-2; 9 positions match TRBD1. From germline, CDR1 is SGHRS and CDR2 YFSETQ. This CDR3 comprises 16 residues. V gave up 0 bases and J gave up 4 bases; unmatched junction bases: 7. CDR3 in amino acids: CASSLGGGQGIYGYTF. CDR3 DNA sequence: TGCGCCAGCAGCTTGGGAGGGGGACAGGGAATCTATGGCTACACCTTC.

The chain combines TRBV27 with TRBJ2-2, with D tentatively TRBD1 (6 bases). V was cut by 3 bases and J by 1 base, with 15 bases left in between. CDR1 is MNHEY, CDR2 SMNVEV, per germline (reference sequence). The CDR3 consists of 17 residues. CDR3 sequence reads: CASSLSVDRQNTGELFF. CDR3 DNA sequence: TGTGCCAGCAGTTTGAGCGTAGACAGGCAGAACACCGGGGAGCTGTTTTTT.